Listed here are 2 T cell receptor beta chains from one sample, sequenced in a study of blood T cell repertoires in COVID-19. TCRdb keeps only in-frame clones here, not all; method: immunoSEQ multiplex PCR. This table has a few hundred thousand clones, over 75% appearing once. Sequencing used peripheral blood. These receptors came from a man aged 45-60 years with active or convalescent COVID-19.

The chain links TRBV23-1 to TRBJ1-5, with unresolved D. TRBV23-1 falls under the ORF class, with uncertain function. The CDR3 is 15 residues long. Trimming cost V 5 bases and J 7 bases, with 18 bases left between them. As DNA, the CDR3 is TGCGCCAGCAGTATCCCCCCGGCGACACGGCAGCCCCAGCATTTT. It codes for CASSIPPATRQPQHF.

The sample holds one count of this clone. V is TRBV18 and J is TRBJ2-1, with D tentatively TRBD2 (6 bases). Germline CDR1 KGHSH, CDR2 LQKENI. V lost 2 bases and J 5 bases, leaving 10 bases between the germline ends. CDR3 length: 14 amino acids. As DNA, the CDR3 is TGTGCCAGCTCACCATTGCGGGGCCACAATGAGCAGTTCTTC. The encoded protein is CASSPLRGHNEQFF.